This TCR beta chain is from a study of a mutant IDH1 vaccine in newly diagnosed glioma. Background on the study: The V12 visit happened in week 35, and the V13 visit happened in week 47. Regarding the study as a whole: Apparently, pseudoprogression bore no relation to changes among the top peripheral T cell clonotypes.

Regarding time point: week 47, end of study. It was 300 ug of mutant IDH1 20-mer peptide that made up each vaccine dose, given with topical imiquimod. About this clone: Its specificity is unknown.

V lost 5 bases and J 3 bases, leaving 13 bases between the germline ends. The germline gives CDR1 SQVTM, CDR2 ANQGSEA. The CDR3 sequence is 14 residues long. The table came from immunoSEQ multiplex PCR; TCRdb's copy has only in-frame clones and leaves some out. Among 30,000 to 40,000 clones listed, more than 70% were seen once. The receptor comes from a man in his forties with glioma. The sample consisted of PBMCs, taken from a glioma patient whose treatment included an IDH1 peptide vaccine. The chain has TRBV29-1 and TRBJ2-2; D is unresolved. CDR3 amino acids: CSVQSGRYTGELFF. In DNA, the CDR3 is TGCAGCGTTCAATCCGGACGGTACACCGGGGAGCTGTTTTTT.